A single sample gave rise to the 27 T cell receptor beta chains below, sequenced in a study of tumor-infiltrating lymphocytes in glioblastoma multiforme. TCR beta libraries were built from RNA through three nested multiplex PCR rounds using modified ARM-PCR. In TCRdb, the multiplex PCR reads were re-called with MiXCR into one record per CDR3 protein. The sample records around 8,600 distinct CDR3 sequences, 74% being singletons. Sequencing was carried out using brain tumor tissue. These receptors all stem from a male donor with glioblastoma.

This clonotype has more than one count but fewer than ten. The chain carries TRBV11-2 and TRBJ1-2; D not resolved. The CDR3 extends over 14 amino acids. V gave up 1 base and J gave up 0 bases, with 6 bases separating them. Germline CDR1 and CDR2: SGHAT and FQNNGV. CDR3 nucleotides: TGTGCCAGCAGCTTAGTCAGTGCTAACTATGGCTACACCTTC. This sequence encodes CASSLVSANYGYTF.

Worth noting for this clonotype: The conserved phenylalanine or tryptophan normally closing the CDR3 is absent here, so this likely arose from a read error. This chain uses TRBV11-2 with TRBJ2-2; the match to TRBD2 covers 7 bases. Germline CDR1 and CDR2: SGHAT and FQNNGV. This CDR3 has 20 residues. The V gene end was trimmed by 11 bases and the J gene end by 3 bases; junction bases not matched to a gene: 27. The CDR3 sequence: CAGTPSFGQGLAVDTGELFS. The DNA for the CDR3 is TGTGCCGGCACCCCCTCATTCGGCCAAGGGCTAGCGGTAGACACCGGGGAGCTGTTTTCT.

This clonotype was found a few times. J is TRBJ2-2 and V is TRBV11-2; the D is unclear. Germline V CDR1 and CDR2: SGHAT, FQNNGV. Between the trimmed V and J ends, which lost 3 bases and 1 base, there was a span of 9 bases. The CDR3 loop spans 15 amino acids. CDR3 DNA: TGTGCCAGCAGCTTTTTTGGCTTGAACACCGGGGAGCTGTTTTTT. Translating it yields CASSFFGLNTGELFF.

The chain joins TRBV6-5 to TRBJ2-7, with a weak D call TRBD2 (6 bases). The CDR3 runs to 13 residues. Germline CDR1 is MNHEY and CDR2 is SVGAGI. V lost 11 bases to trimming and J lost 2 bases, with 16 bases between them. CDR3 protein: CACHGGTAYEQYF. CDR3 nucleotides: TGTGCCTGCCATGGAGGGACTGCCTACGAGCAGTACTTC.

A note on this clonotype: The conserved closing phenylalanine or tryptophan is absent in this CDR3, likely reflecting a read error. The DNA is omitted, as the CDR3 cannot be located on it reliably, and the CDR3 follows TCRdb's listing. The J gene is TRBJ2-7, the V gene TRBV11-2; TRBD1 is the table's D call and was not checked against the DNA. CDR1 is SGHAT and CDR2 is FQNNGV in the germline V gene. The CDR3 region is 15 residues in length, termini included. CDR3 residues: CASSVSGGSSYERYS.

The chain employs TRBV12-3 or TRBV12-4 and TRBJ2-1; 7 bases are shared with TRBD2. CDR3 length: 14 residues. Unmatched junction bases numbered 2, after V lost 2 bases and J lost 4 bases. The CDR3 coding sequence is TGTGCCAGCAGTTTACTAGCGGATTACAATGAGCAGTTCTTC. This sequence encodes CASSLLADYNEQFF.

The gene calls are TRBV29-1 and TRBJ2-1, with a weak D call TRBD2 (5 bases). Between the trimmed V and J ends, which lost 4 bases and 4 bases, there was a span of 8 bases. Germline V lookup: CDR1 SQVTM, CDR2 ANQGSEA. The CDR3 loop spans 12 amino acids. The chain's CDR3 is CSVGTDYNEQFF. The CDR3 DNA reads as TGCAGCGTTGGGACTGATTACAATGAGCAGTTCTTC.

A word on this clonotype: The junction departs from germline at one end; a sequencing error may be responsible. The V gene is TRBV20-1, the J gene TRBJ1-1; D not resolved. Germline CDR1 DFQATT, CDR2 SNEGSKA (reference sequence). The CDR3 runs to 8 residues. The DNA for the CDR3 is TGCAGTGCTAGAGATCGGGCCTTT. Translating gives CSARDRAF.

About this clonotype itself: The junction differs from germline at one of its ends, possibly a read error. The chain couples TRBV11-2 to TRBJ2-7; possible D gene TRBD2, 5 bases. From germline, CDR1 is SGHAT and CDR2 FQNNGV. The CDR3 spans 17 residues. CDR3 sequence reads: CASSLDLGGSFSYGQYF. CDR3 coding DNA: TGTGCCAGCAGCTTAGATCTTGGAGGCAGCTTCTCCTACGGGCAGTACTTC.

V and J are TRBV6-1 and TRBJ2-2; possible D gene TRBD2, 6 bases. This CDR3 is built from 15 residues. V lost 0 bases to trimming and J lost 6 bases, with 11 bases between them. The germline V gene encodes CDR1 MNHNS and CDR2 SASEGT. The CDR3 DNA is TGTGCCAGCAGTGAAGCGCACGGGGGTTCCGGGGAGCTGTTTTTT. Amino acids: CASSEAHGGSGELFF.

Relative to its sample, this clonotype is medium-sized. V and J are TRBV12-3 or TRBV12-4 and TRBJ2-5, with D hard to call. V was cut by 3 bases and J by 5 bases, with 4 bases left in between. CDR3 length equals 11 residues. The CDR3 DNA reads TGTGCCAGCAGTTTCTTGGAGACCCAGTACTTC. It codes for CASSFLETQYF.

The V call is TRBV6-5, the J call TRBJ2-7; D is possibly TRBD1 or TRBD2 (6 bases each). CDR1 and CDR2 from the germline V gene are MNHEY and SVGAGI. Trimming removed 2 bases at V and 6 bases at J, with 20 bases between. The CDR3 is 16 amino acids. The CDR3: CASSYAKLGGGLEQYF. In DNA, the CDR3 is TGTGCCAGCAGTTACGCAAAACTTGGTGGGGGGCTCGAGCAGTACTTC.

The J gene is TRBJ1-5, the V gene TRBV12-3 or TRBV12-4; TRBD1 matches at 9 bases. The length of the CDR3 is 13 residues. V was pared by 4 bases and J by 7 bases, with 2 bases of the junction left unmatched. The CDR3 sequence is CASSSDRGQPQHF. Written as DNA, the CDR3 is TGTGCCAGCAGTTCTGACAGGGGGCAGCCCCAGCATTTT.

There are a few counts of this clonotype. This rearrangement joins TRBV7-9 to TRBJ2-7, with TRBD1 matching 9 bases. In germline, CDR1 is SEHNR, CDR2 FQNEAQ (reference sequence). The CDR3 has 14 residues. Losses at the gene ends were 5 bases for V and 5 bases for J; bases not matched to a gene: 7. CDR3 in DNA: TGTGCCAGCAGCGTGACAGGGGGAAGCGACGAGCAGTACTTC. Translating gives CASSVTGGSDEQYF.

This clonotype has ten or more counts. This chain links TRBV24-1 with TRBJ2-3, with TRBD1 matching over 10 bases. Per the germline V gene, CDR1 is KGHDR and CDR2 is SFDVKD. Germline trimming cut 4 bases from V and 3 bases from J; bases unmatched to any gene: 6. The CDR3 covers 16 residues. The CDR3 sequence is CATSDPGQGRTDTQYF. CDR3 bases: TGTGCCACCAGTGACCCGGGACAGGGGAGAACAGATACGCAGTATTTT.

The CDR3, as DNA: TGTGCCAGCAGCTTAGGGGGCTCGAGAAACTACGAGCAGTACTTC. It translates to CASSLGGSRNYEQYF. V usage is TRBV11-2 and J usage is TRBJ2-7; the D gene is possibly TRBD1 (5 bases). This CDR3 has 15 amino acids. V lost 1 base, J lost 3 bases, and 13 bases lay in between. In germline, CDR1 is SGHAT, CDR2 FQNNGV.

This clonotype was found once. Since the CDR3 does not end with the conserved phenylalanine or tryptophan, this likely comes from a read error. No DNA is shown, since the ends of the CDR3 on it are uncertain; the CDR3 is the one TCRdb lists. The rearrangement joins TRBV29-1 to TRBJ2-5; TRBD2 is taken as the D call from the table, unchecked against the DNA. CDR1 SQVTM and CDR2 ANQGSEA come from the germline V gene. The CDR3 spans 14 amino acids, including both terminal residues. The CDR3 here is CSVERSGRLKTKCL.

The V call is TRBV11-3, the J call TRBJ2-2; 15 positions agree with TRBD2. The germline V gene has CDR1 SGHNT and CDR2 YENEEA. The CDR3 loop spans 19 amino acids. Trimming cost V 6 bases and J 2 bases; bases outside gene matches: 10. In nucleotides, the CDR3 is TGTGCCAGCAGGACTCCGGGACTAGCGGGGGGCTCAAACACCGGGGAGCTGTTTTTT. It translates to CASRTPGLAGGSNTGELFF. Filled out from reference TRBV11-3 and TRBJ2-2, the complete variable domain reads EAGVVQSPRYKIIEKKQPVAFWCNPISGHNTLYWYLQNLGQGPELLIRYENEEAVDDSQLPKDRFSAERLKGVDSTLKIQPAELGDSAVYLCASRTPGLAGGSNTGELFFGEGSRLTVL.

This clonotype showed up just once. Mismatch with germline at one junction end may stem from a read error. The chain uses TRBV11-2 and TRBJ2-7, with a tentative D call TRBD2 (5 bases). The germline CDR1 and CDR2 sequences are SGHAT and FQNNGV. CDR3 length: 15 residues. CDR3 sequence: CVSSFSTLALYEQYF. The DNA for the CDR3 is TGTGTCAGCAGCTTCTCTACCCTAGCACTGTACGAGCAGTACTTC. Variable domain in full (rest from reference TRBV11-2 and TRBJ2-7): EAGVAQSPRYKIIEKRQSVAFWCNPISGHATLYWYQQILGQGPKLLIQFQNNGVVDDSQLPKDRFSAERLKGVDSTLKIQPAKLEDSAVYLCVSSFSTLALYEQYFGPGTRLTVT.

This chain links TRBV28 with TRBJ2-7; possible D gene TRBD2, 5 bases. Germline-derived CDR1 and CDR2 are MDHEN and SYDVKM. The CDR3 is made up of 12 amino acids. The V end lost 10 bases, the J end lost 1 base, and 11 bases lay between the germline ends. Here the CDR3 reads CATSRGSYEQYF. The CDR3 DNA follows: TGTGCCACGTCCCGAGGGTCCTACGAGCAGTACTTC. The whole variable domain, filled in from reference TRBV28 and TRBJ2-7, reads DVKVTQSSRYLVKRTGEKVFLECVQDMDHENMFWYRQDPGLGLRLIYFSYDVKMKEKGDIPEGYSVSREKKERFSLILESASTNQTSMYLCATSRGSYEQYFGPGTRLTVT.

V and J are TRBV6-6 and TRBJ1-3, with D maybe TRBD1 (6 bases). The V gene lost 2 bases and the J gene lost 0 bases, with 11 bases spanning the gap. CDR3 length: 16 residues. Germline CDR1 and CDR2: MNHNY and SVGAGI (reference sequence). CDR3 sequence: CASSYLQGFSGNTIYF. The CDR3 DNA follows: TGTGCCAGCAGTTACCTACAGGGTTTCTCTGGAAACACCATATATTTT.

The chain combines TRBV6-5 with TRBJ1-6; 8 bases line up with TRBD1. The V segment lost 1 base and the J segment 10 bases; nucleotides outside the gene matches: 6. Germline CDR1 MNHEY, CDR2 SVGAGI. The CDR3 has 15 residues. The CDR3 loop reads CASSYLMDRASPLHF. The CDR3 bases are TGTGCCAGCAGTTACTTAATGGACAGGGCCTCACCCCTCCACTTT.

CDR3 region: CAIPGHPYNEQFF. CDR3 nucleotide sequence: TGTGCCATTCCGGGCCACCCCTACAATGAGCAGTTCTTC. V gene TRBV10-3 combines with J gene TRBJ2-1; D is ambiguous. Trimming removed 9 bases from V and 2 bases from J, with 11 bases in between. Germline V lookup: CDR1 ENHRY, CDR2 SYGVKD. This CDR3 contains 13 residues.

The chain joins TRBV20-1 to TRBJ2-7; 11 nucleotides agree with TRBD2. V lost 3 bases and J lost 5; bases outside the gene matches: 6. Per the germline V gene, CDR1 is DFQATT and CDR2 is SNEGSKA (reference sequence). This CDR3 comprises 14 residues. In DNA form, the CDR3 reads TGCAGTGCTAGGGCACTAGCGGGAGTTCACGAGCAGTACTTC. Translation gives CSARALAGVHEQYF.

The count of this clonotype is one. The chain recombines TRBV6-2 or TRBV6-3 with TRBJ2-3; D is ambiguous. The CDR3 has 14 residues. Looked up from germline, CDR1 is MNHEY and CDR2 is SVGEGT. V was clipped by 7 bases and J by 6 bases, with 17 bases between them. CDR3 loop: CASNTTPNKDTQYF. As DNA, the CDR3 is TGTGCCAGCAACACGACACCGAACAAGGATACGCAGTATTTT.

The rearrangement uses TRBV5-5 and TRBJ2-1; 9 bases line up with TRBD2. Germline V gene lookup returns CDR1 SGHKS and CDR2 YYEKEE (reference sequence). The CDR3 length is 17 residues. The V and J ends lost 3 bases and 0 bases, in that order; junction bases with no gene match: 7. The CDR3 loop is CASSSGAGGSSYNEQFF. CDR3 in DNA: TGTGCCAGCAGCTCTGGGGCGGGAGGGAGCTCCTACAATGAGCAGTTCTTC.

As concerns this clonotype: A read error may account for a junction end that differs from germline. The chain uses TRBV20-1 and TRBJ2-3, with D perhaps matching TRBD2 (6 bases). Germline values: CDR1 DFQATT, CDR2 SNEGSKA (reference sequence). The CDR3 totals 15 residues. The CDR3: CSPRSGGPRTNTQYF. The CDR3 nucleotides are TGCAGTCCTAGGTCTGGAGGGCCGCGCACAAATACGCAGTATTTT.